The 30 T cell receptor beta chains in this list originate from one sample, sequenced in a study of T cells in Graves' hyperthyroidism and ophthalmopathy. TCR beta CDR3 regions were amplified from RNA. First-round RT-PCR targeting the TCR CDR3 was performed with the HTBI primer set. TCRdb recomputed calls from the multiplex PCR reads with MiXCR, one row per CDR3 protein. The sample comprises approximately 590,000 distinct CDR3 sequences, around 16% of which are singletons, and roughly 7.3% rests with the top ten. Sequenced sample: blood. These receptors were taken from a woman under 40 with Graves' hyperthyroidism.

V and J are TRBV6-1 and TRBJ2-1, with 14 bases matching TRBD2. Germline CDR1 and CDR2: MNHNS and SASEGT. This CDR3 has 16 residues. V was clipped by 5 bases and J by 8 bases; unmatched bases: 8. The CDR3 DNA sequence: TGTGCCAGCAGTTATATGGGGACTAGCGGGAGAGATGAGCAGTTCTTC. Translating gives CASSYMGTSGRDEQFF.

V usage is TRBV24-1 and J usage is TRBJ2-1; 10 bases are shared with TRBD2. The V gene's germline CDR1 is KGHDR and CDR2 SFDVKD. The ends lost 4 bases at V and 0 bases at J; junction bases unmatched: 17. There are 21 residues in the CDR3. The CDR3 coding sequence is TGTGCCACCAGTGACCCAACCGGGACTAGCGAGGATGAAAGCTCCTACAATGAGCAGTTCTTC. Protein product: CATSDPTGTSEDESSYNEQFF.

This clonotype was observed many times. The CDR3: CASSTRGTYNEQFF. The CDR3 DNA sequence: TGTGCCAGTAGTACCAGGGGTACCTACAATGAGCAGTTCTTC. The chain has TRBV19 and TRBJ2-1, with a possible D match to TRBD1 (6 bases). This CDR3 comprises 14 residues. Germline V CDR1 and CDR2: LNHDA, SQIVND (reference sequence). V shed 4 bases and J shed 2 bases, with 9 bases lying between them.

This clonotype showed up just a few times. V usage is TRBV10-3 and J usage is TRBJ2-7, with D possibly matching TRBD1 (7 bases). The V and J ends lost 5 bases and 0 bases respectively, with 17 bases between them. The V gene's germline CDR1 is ENHRY and CDR2 SYGVKD. The CDR3 has 16 amino acids. DNA for the CDR3: TGTGCCATCAGTTCCACGGGGGACAGAAACTCCTACGAGCAGTACTTC. Amino acids: CAISSTGDRNSYEQYF.

This clonotype came up many times. This rearrangement joins TRBV30 to TRBJ2-1; 10 positions agree with TRBD2. Unmatched junction bases numbered 13, after V lost 6 bases and J lost 8 bases. Germline V gene sequence: CDR1 GTSNPN, CDR2 SVGIG (reference sequence). The CDR3 covers 15 residues. The CDR3 DNA is TGTGCCTGCCCTTCGAGCGGGAGGGCCACGTATGAGCAGTTCTTC. Its translation: CACPSSGRATYEQFF.

The chain combines TRBV5-5 with TRBJ2-3; D gene ambiguous. The CDR3 loop spans 12 amino acids. The V gene lost 6 bases and the J gene lost 12 bases, with 17 bases spanning the gap. The germline CDR1 and CDR2 sequences are SGHKS and YYEKEE (reference sequence). The CDR3 spells CASTSGFSPQYF. The CDR3 DNA sequence: TGTGCCAGCACCTCCGGGTTTTCCCCCCAGTATTTT.

This clonotype was recorded many times. The chain uses TRBV5-1 and TRBJ1-2; D not resolved. Germline V gives CDR1 SGHRS, CDR2 YFSETQ. There are 13 residues in the CDR3. Between the trimmed V and J ends, which lost 4 bases and 3 bases, there was a span of 10 bases. The CDR3 coding sequence is TGCGCCAGCAGCCCGGACGGAGACTATGGCTACACCTTC. Translated, it gives CASSPDGDYGYTF.

The table lists this clonotype with many counts. CDR3 coding DNA: TGTGCCAGCAGTCCTTTGGTGGGGGTTGGGAACGAGCAGTACTTC. Translation: CASSPLVGVGNEQYF. The chain combines TRBV12-3 or TRBV12-4 with TRBJ2-7; D could derive from TRBD1 or TRBD2 (5 bases each). V shed 5 bases and J shed 5 bases, with 19 bases lying between them. The CDR3 loop spans 15 amino acids.

This clonotype has only a few counts. The V gene is TRBV5-1, the J gene TRBJ2-7; 7 bases are a match to TRBD1. Germline V CDR1 and CDR2: SGHRS, YFSETQ. This CDR3 spans 14 amino acids. Unmatched junction bases numbered 6, after V lost 3 bases and J lost 3 bases. In DNA, the CDR3 is TGCGCCAGCAGCTACCGACAGGGCGACTACGAGCAGTACTTC. Protein: CASSYRQGDYEQYF.

The CDR3 DNA reads as TGTGCCATCAGTGGGGGACAGGGGGCGCAGGAGACCCAGTACTTC. Translating it yields CAISGGQGAQETQYF. This chain links TRBV10-3 with TRBJ2-5, with 12 bases aligning to TRBD1. The CDR3 is made up of 15 amino acids. V gave up 4 bases and J gave up 5 bases; unmatched junction bases: 5. The germline gives CDR1 ENHRY, CDR2 SYGVKD.

This clonotype was picked up many times. The V call is TRBV7-2, the J call TRBJ2-7; 8 positions match TRBD1. The CDR3 length is 13 residues. V lost 5 bases, J lost 6 bases, and 6 bases stayed unmatched. CDR1 and CDR2 from the germline V gene are SGHTA and FQGNSA. The CDR3 sequence is CASSRWTGIEQYF. CDR3 in DNA: TGTGCCAGCAGCCGCTGGACAGGGATCGAGCAGTACTTC.

The J gene is TRBJ2-1, the V gene TRBV27; D is ambiguous. V dropped 7 bases and J dropped 8 bases, with 21 bases sitting between them. Germline CDR1 and CDR2: MNHEY and SMNVEV (reference sequence). This CDR3 spans 15 amino acids. The DNA of the CDR3 is TGTGCCAGCACCCCTGACCCGCCCACGGCAGATGAGCAGTTCTTC. Protein: CASTPDPPTADEQFF.

This clonotype appeared a single time. This may come from a read error, since a much larger clone is one base off. The CDR3 does not end in the conserved phenylalanine or tryptophan, so this is likely a read error. V usage is TRBV7-2 and J usage is TRBJ2-7, with TRBD1 as a possible D gene (6 bases). The CDR3 is 14 residues long. The V end was cut by 6 bases, the J end by 2 bases, with 14 bases between. In germline, CDR1 is SGHTA, CDR2 FQGNSA. The CDR3 DNA is TGTGCCAGCAGTTTACCGGGACAAACCTACGAGCAGTACCTC. Translating it yields CASSLPGQTYEQYL.

In this sample, this clonotype turned up many times. The rearrangement joins TRBV30 to TRBJ2-1; TRBD1 matches at 9 bases. Trimming cost V 3 bases and J 8 bases; bases outside gene matches: 11. Germline CDR1 and CDR2: GTSNPN and SVGIG (reference sequence). This CDR3 is built from 15 residues. The CDR3 coding sequence is TGTGCCTGGAGCATCGGGACAGGGAATCTCGATGAGCAGTTCTTC. As protein: CAWSIGTGNLDEQFF.

The CDR3 reads CAISGTGTRAGEQYF. CDR3 DNA sequence: TGTGCCATCAGTGGAACCGGGACTAGGGCGGGGGAGCAGTACTTC. The V and J genes are TRBV10-3 and TRBJ2-7; 8 nucleotides align to TRBD2. The junction had 12 bases not matched to a gene; V was cut back by 4 bases and J by 7 bases. The CDR3 is 15 residues long. CDR1 is ENHRY and CDR2 is SYGVKD in the germline V gene.

This clonotype came up a few times. V gene TRBV7-2 combines with J gene TRBJ1-1; no clear D. The germline V gene encodes CDR1 SGHTA and CDR2 FQGNSA. V shed 5 bases and J shed 5 bases, with 12 bases lying between them. The CDR3 extends over 13 amino acids. The CDR3 nucleotides read TGTGCCAGCAGCCCCTTTCAGGAAACTGAAGCTTTCTTT. This sequence encodes CASSPFQETEAFF.

This clonotype occurred many times. This chain links TRBV6-1 with TRBJ1-5; D perhaps matches TRBD1 (5 bases). Trimming shortened V by 6 bases and J by 1 base, and 10 bases separated the two germline ends. The CDR3 totals 14 residues. The germline V gene encodes CDR1 MNHNS and CDR2 SASEGT. The CDR3 region is CASSNGGSNQPQHF. The CDR3 DNA is TGTGCCAGCAGCAACGGGGGAAGCAATCAGCCCCAGCATTTT.

The chain employs TRBV25-1 and TRBJ2-1; D is unresolved. Per the germline V gene, CDR1 is MGHDK and CDR2 is SYGVNS. The CDR3 consists of 12 residues. V shed 4 bases and J shed 9 bases, with 10 bases lying between them. The DNA for the CDR3 is TGTGCCAGCAGTGCTACGGTTGGTGAGCAGTTCTTC. Translated, it gives CASSATVGEQFF.

A single count supports this clonotype. A much larger clone lies a single base off, so this may be a read error. The rearrangement uses TRBV7-2 and TRBJ2-1, with 10 positions matching TRBD1. The end of the DNA fits TRBJ2-7 better, so the J call may be wrong. This CDR3 spans 15 amino acids. The germline gives CDR1 SGHTA, CDR2 FQGNSA. The CDR3 DNA is TGTGCCAGCAGCTCCGGGACAGGGGATCCCAATGAGCAGTACTTC. It is translated as CASSSGTGDPNEQYF.

The chain joins TRBV30 to TRBJ1-5; the match to TRBD1 covers 7 bases. There are 14 residues in the CDR3. V lost 2 bases and J lost 0; bases outside the gene matches: 1. Germline lookup yields CDR1 GTSNPN and CDR2 SVGIG (reference sequence). CDR3 protein: CAWSTGVSNQPQHF. Here the CDR3 DNA reads TGTGCCTGGAGTACAGGGGTTAGCAATCAGCCCCAGCATTTT.

The chain links TRBV29-1 to TRBJ2-2; TRBD2 aligns across 8 bases. This CDR3 is built from 17 residues. Germline loops: CDR1 SQVTM, CDR2 ANQGSEA. The ends lost 6 bases at V and 6 bases at J; junction bases unmatched: 18. CDR3 nucleotide sequence: TGCAGCGTCGAACTAACTACGGGACTAGTCAAAGCCGGGGAGCTGTTTTTT. Encoded protein: CSVELTTGLVKAGELFF.

Notes on this clonotype: This may be a read error, as it is one base from a much larger clone. This chain connects TRBV30 to TRBJ2-3, with TRBD2 identical over 12 bases. The germline V gene has CDR1 GTSNPN and CDR2 SVGIG (reference sequence). The V and J ends lost 3 bases and 8 bases, in that order; junction bases with no gene match: 6. CDR3 size: 14 residues. Here the CDR3 DNA reads TGTGCCTGGAGGACTAGCGGGAGAATGGGTACGCAGTATTTT. Amino acids: CAWRTSGRMGTQYF.

This clonotype was seen only a few times. This sequence joins TRBV7-3 and TRBJ2-2; D uncertain. The germline V gene has CDR1 SGHTA and CDR2 FQGTGA. This CDR3 comprises 14 residues. Trimming stripped 4 bases from V and 7 bases from J, with 13 bases between. The chain's CDR3 is CASSSGLSGGELFF. CDR3 nucleotides: TGTGCCAGCAGCTCCGGGTTAAGTGGCGGGGAGCTGTTTTTT. Full variable domain (rest looked up from reference TRBV7-3 and TRBJ2-2): GAGVSQTPSNKVTEKGKYVELRCDPISGHTALYWYRQSLGQGPEFLIYFQGTGAADDSGLPNDRFFAVRPEGSVSTLKIQRTERGDSAVYLCASSSGLSGGELFFGEGSRLTVL.

The table lists this clonotype with many counts. CDR3 in amino acids: CATSDFWRASLNEQFF. The CDR3 DNA follows: TGTGCCACCAGTGATTTCTGGAGGGCCTCTCTCAATGAGCAGTTCTTC. The chain is built from TRBV24-1 and TRBJ2-1, with D maybe TRBD2 (6 bases). The CDR3 contains 16 residues. Germline CDR1 KGHDR, CDR2 SFDVKD. The ends were cut back, 1 base at V and 6 bases at J, with 15 bases in the middle.

This clonotype turned up a few times. The chain links TRBV5-6 to TRBJ2-3; D not resolved. The CDR3 runs to 13 residues. Germline-derived CDR1 and CDR2 are SGHDT and YYEEEE. Deletions cut 2 bases from V and 2 bases from J, with 6 bases between. DNA of the CDR3: TGTGCCAGCAGCTTCCAGAACACAGATACGCAGTATTTT. Its protein is CASSFQNTDTQYF.

This clonotype has a count of ten or more. The genes are TRBV30 and TRBJ1-1, with 10 bases identical to TRBD1. CDR1 is GTSNPN, CDR2 SVGIG, per germline (reference sequence). Trimming removed 4 bases from V and 3 bases from J; junction bases left unmatched: 2. The CDR3 consists of 13 residues. The CDR3 region has the DNA TGTGCCTGGATGGGGACAGGGGACACTGAAGCTTTCTTT. This encodes CAWMGTGDTEAFF. Variable domain in full (rest from reference TRBV30 and TRBJ1-1): SQTIHQWPATLVQPVGSPLSLECTVEGTSNPNLYWYRQAAGRGLQLLFYSVGIGQISSEVPQNLSASRPQDRQFILSSKKLLLSDSGFYLCAWMGTGDTEAFFGQGTRLTVV.

Ten or more counts support this clonotype. The rearrangement links TRBV7-8 to TRBJ1-4; TRBD1 matches at 7 bases. V lost 1 base to trimming and J lost 4 bases; unmatched junction nucleotides: 3. This CDR3 has 15 residues. Germline loops: CDR1 SGHVS, CDR2 FQNEAQ. The CDR3, as DNA: TGTGCCAGCAGCTTAGTTCGGGACAGTAATGAAAAACTGTTTTTT. Amino acid sequence: CASSLVRDSNEKLFF.

In its sample, this clonotype was seen a few times. The chain is built from TRBV6-1 and TRBJ2-1, with 10 bases lining up with TRBD1. The CDR3 sequence is 14 residues long. Germline CDR1 is MNHNS and CDR2 is SASEGT. The J segment lost 10 bases and the V segment lost 6 bases, leaving 9 bases of the junction unmatched. CDR3 sequence: CASSRETGGLEQFF. CDR3 sequence (DNA): TGTGCCAGCAGCCGCGAGACAGGGGGCCTCGAGCAGTTCTTC.

This clonotype has at least ten counts. This chain joins TRBV9 and TRBJ1-4, with unresolved D. CDR1 and CDR2 (germline): SGDLS, YYNGEE. There are 15 residues in the CDR3. Between the trimmed V and J ends, which lost 3 bases and 2 bases, there was a span of 11 bases. The CDR3 is CASSDKADTNEKLFF. In DNA, the CDR3 is TGTGCCAGCAGCGATAAAGCGGACACTAATGAAAAACTGTTTTTT. The full variable domain, its missing parts supplied by reference TRBV9 and TRBJ1-4, is DSGVTQTPKHLITATGQRVTLRCSPRSGDLSVYWYQQSLDQGLQFLIQYYNGEERAKGNILERFSAQQFPDLHSELNLSSLELGDSALYFCASSDKADTNEKLFFGSGTQLSVL.

The table lists this clonotype with a few counts. The V and J genes are TRBV7-9 and TRBJ2-7, with TRBD2 matching over 11 bases. The CDR3 sequence is 16 residues long. V dropped 5 bases and J dropped 2; count of bases not matched to a gene: 8. Looked up from germline, CDR1 is SEHNR and CDR2 is FQNEAQ (reference sequence). This chain's CDR3 is CASSPRTSGRTYEQYF. For the CDR3, the DNA is TGTGCCAGCAGCCCGCGGACTAGCGGGCGTACCTACGAGCAGTACTTC.